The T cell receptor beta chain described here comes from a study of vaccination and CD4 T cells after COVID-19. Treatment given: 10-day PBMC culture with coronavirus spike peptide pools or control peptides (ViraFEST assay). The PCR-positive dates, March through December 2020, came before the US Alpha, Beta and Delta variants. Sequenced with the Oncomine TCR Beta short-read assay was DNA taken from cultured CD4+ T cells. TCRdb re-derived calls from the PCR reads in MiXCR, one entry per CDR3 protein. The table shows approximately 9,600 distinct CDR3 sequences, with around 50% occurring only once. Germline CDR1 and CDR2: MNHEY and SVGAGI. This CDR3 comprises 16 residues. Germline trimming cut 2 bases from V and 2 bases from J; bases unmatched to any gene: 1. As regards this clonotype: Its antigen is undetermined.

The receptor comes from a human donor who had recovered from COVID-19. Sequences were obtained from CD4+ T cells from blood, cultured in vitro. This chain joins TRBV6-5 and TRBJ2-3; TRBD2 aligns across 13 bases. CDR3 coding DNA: TGTGCCAGCAGTTACGGGACTAGCGGGACCACAGATACGCAGTATTTT. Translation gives CASSYGTSGTTDTQYF.